Listed here are 10 T cell receptor beta chains from one sample, sequenced in a study of graft-versus-host responses after intestinal transplantation. Here immunoSEQ multiplex PCR was the method, and the copy in TCRdb shows in-frame clones only, minus some. The sample contains over 75,000 clones, about 89% of which appear only once. These TCRs' antigens remain unknown. This material consisted of unstimulated CD4+ T cells sorted from spleen or lymph node cells, taken before intestinal transplant. These receptors came from a human donor who received an intestinal transplant.

The gene calls are TRBV10-3 and TRBJ2-3; 11 bases line up with TRBD2. CDR3 length: 16 amino acids. Per germline, CDR1 ENHRY and CDR2 SYGVKD. After removal of 8 bases from V and 0 bases from J, the junction contained 7 bases not matched to a gene. CDR3 nucleotide sequence: TGTGCCATCGGCGGGACTAGCGGCTCTAGCACAGATACGCAGTATTTT. Encoded protein: CAIGGTSGSSTDTQYF.

CDR3 sequence: CASSPDRGNTIYF. The DNA for the CDR3 is TGTGCCAGCAGTCCTGACAGGGGGAACACCATATATTTT. The genes are TRBV2 and TRBJ1-3, with 9 positions matching TRBD1. The V and J ends lost 5 bases and 7 bases, in that order; junction bases with no gene match: 3. The CDR3 loop spans 13 amino acids. Germline lookup yields CDR1 SNHLY and CDR2 FYNNEI.

The V and J genes are TRBV28 and TRBJ2-6; no firm D call. CDR3 length: 17 amino acids. Trimming stripped 8 bases from V and 0 bases from J, with 17 bases between. Germline assignment: CDR1 MDHEN and CDR2 SYDVKM. CDR3 protein: CASGPMPFNSGANVLTF. Written as DNA, the CDR3 is TGTGCCAGCGGCCCGATGCCCTTCAACTCTGGGGCCAACGTCCTGACTTTC.

This clone has just one count. The chain links TRBV27 to TRBJ2-5; no firm D call. The DNA end lines up better with TRBJ2-7; the J call may be wrong. The CDR3 is made up of 14 amino acids. CDR1 MNHEY and CDR2 SMNVEV come from the germline V gene (reference sequence). This chain's CDR3 is CASSRVGPRNEQYF. The CDR3 DNA reads TGTGCCAGCAGCCGGGTAGGTCCCCGGAACGAGCAGTACTTC.

The J gene is TRBJ1-6, the V gene TRBV6-5; perhaps TRBD1 as D (5 bases). Germline CDR1 reads MNHEY; CDR2 reads SVGAGI. The CDR3 has 15 residues. Trimming removed 6 bases at V and 7 bases at J, with 16 bases between. The chain's CDR3 is CASRVGGGRNSPLHF. CDR3 coding DNA: TGTGCCAGCAGGGTGGGGGGAGGTCGGAATTCACCCCTCCACTTT.

The V gene is TRBV5-3, the J gene TRBJ1-2; 9 bases align to TRBD1. TRBV5-3 is an ORF, with its function uncertain. There are 18 residues in the CDR3. V was clipped by 1 base and J by 6 bases; unmatched bases: 16. The CDR3 region has the DNA TGTGCCAGAAGCTTGTCAATGGACAGGGGAGAACGCGTGGATGGCTACACCTTC. It translates to CARSLSMDRGERVDGYTF.

In this sample, this clone turned up a few times. The chain combines TRBV18 with TRBJ2-7; 11 bases match TRBD1. Trimming cost V 3 bases and J 8 bases; bases outside gene matches: 3. Germline lookup yields CDR1 KGHSH and CDR2 LQKENI. The CDR3 is made up of 13 amino acids. The CDR3 region is CASSPGTGGQQYF. The CDR3 DNA follows: TGTGCCAGCTCACCCGGGACAGGGGGTCAGCAGTACTTC. Variable domain in full (rest from reference TRBV18 and TRBJ2-7): NAGVMQNPRHLVRRRGQEARLRCSPMKGHSHVYWYRQLPEEGLKFMVYLQKENIIDESGMPKERFSAEFPKEGPSILRIQQVVRGDSAAYFCASSPGTGGQQYFGPGTRLTVT.

The CDR3 DNA reads TGTGCCAGCACCGAGCCTCGACAGGGGGGAGAGACCCAGTACTTC. Encoded protein: CASTEPRQGGETQYF. The chain recombines TRBV28 with TRBJ2-5; 9 bases are a match to TRBD1. CDR3 length equals 15 residues. Germline V gene lookup returns CDR1 MDHEN and CDR2 SYDVKM. V shed 7 bases and J 4 bases; nucleotides not matched to a gene: 10. The variable domain in full, with the rest retrieved from reference TRBV28 and TRBJ2-5, is DVKVTQSSRYLVKRTGEKVFLECVQDMDHENMFWYRQDPGLGLRLIYFSYDVKMKEKGDIPEGYSVSREKKERFSLILESASTNQTSMYLCASTEPRQGGETQYFGPGTRLLVL.

V is TRBV28 and J is TRBJ2-7; 8 bases are shared with TRBD2. The CDR3 is 14 amino acids. V gave up 1 base and J gave up 6 bases; unmatched junction bases: 5. Germline V CDR1 and CDR2: MDHEN, SYDVKM. CDR3 region: CASSLSGTRGEQYF. For the CDR3, the DNA is TGTGCCAGCAGTTTATCTGGGACTAGGGGCGAGCAGTACTTC.

The chain carries TRBV5-5 and TRBJ2-7, with 7 bases aligning to TRBD1. Per germline, CDR1 SGHKS and CDR2 YYEKEE (reference sequence). The CDR3 has 13 amino acids. J was trimmed by 4 bases and V by 7 bases; bases with no gene match: 8. The CDR3 region is CASRSTGLYEQYF. The CDR3 DNA reads TGTGCCAGCCGTTCGACAGGGCTGTACGAGCAGTACTTC.